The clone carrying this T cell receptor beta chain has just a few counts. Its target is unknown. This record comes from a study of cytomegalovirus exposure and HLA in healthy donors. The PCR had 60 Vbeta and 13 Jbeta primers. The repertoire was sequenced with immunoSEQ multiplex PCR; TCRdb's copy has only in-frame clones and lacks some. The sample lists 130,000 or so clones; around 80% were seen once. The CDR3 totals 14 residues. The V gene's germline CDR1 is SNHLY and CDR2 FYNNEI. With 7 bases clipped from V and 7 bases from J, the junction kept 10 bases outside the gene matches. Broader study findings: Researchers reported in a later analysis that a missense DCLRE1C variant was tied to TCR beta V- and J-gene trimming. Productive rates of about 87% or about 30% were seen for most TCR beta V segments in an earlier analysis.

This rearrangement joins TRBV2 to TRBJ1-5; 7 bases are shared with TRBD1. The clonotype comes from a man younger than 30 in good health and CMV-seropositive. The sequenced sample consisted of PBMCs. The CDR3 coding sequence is TGTGCCAGCAATCGTGGGACAGAAAAACAGCCCCAGCATTTT. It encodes CASNRGTEKQPQHF.